This T cell receptor (beta chain) was sequenced during a study of human T cells and chemical hapten exposure. On the study more broadly: Patients were given diphenylcyclopropenone on the scalp weekly across the roughly 25-week study.

The CDR3 has 12 amino acids. V lost 3 bases, J lost 7 bases, and 9 bases lay in between. The time point: patch test 1, 2 weeks after DPC sensitization. Treatment given: therapeutic diphenylcyclopropenone sensitization with weekly scalp DPC. Notes on the study in general: PT1 expanded TCR counts and patch test score were linked, and their correlation was positive.

This clonotype has just a few counts. The antigen is undetermined. Separate cDNA molecules received unique molecular identifiers, which the library attached to them. In TCRdb, the RACE reads were re-called with MiXCR into one record per CDR3 protein. The repertoire has 150,000 to 200,000 distinct CDR3 sequences, more than 12% of them found once; the top ten carry less than 2%. This TCR came from a woman younger than 45 with alopecia areata. Some clones in this sample may be carry-over from other donors' samples. This chain joins TRBV12-3 or TRBV12-4 and TRBJ2-5; D possibly corresponds to TRBD2 (5 bases). Sample: whole blood, taken in connection with sensitization to the hapten diphenylcyclopropenone (DPC). The CDR3 bases are TGTGCCAGCAGTTTCGTGGCGGGGACCCAGTACTTC. Encoded protein: CASSFVAGTQYF.